The rows below give T cell receptor beta chains drawn from one sample of a study of read filtering for tumor transcriptome and immune sequencing. MiXCR, run by TCRdb on the reads, gives a single entry per CDR3 protein. The sample includes tens of thousands of distinct CDR3 sequences, 15% to 25% of them seen just once. The sample consisted of a population of CD138-negative cells sorted from bone marrow. The receptors derive from a donor aged 40 or older with multiple myeloma. Each CDR3 is given with its conserved first and last residue. The D gene is left open where the match is weak. Expanded clones are given a class, and other clones once, few, many or no size at all.

D gene	J gene	clone size	V gene	CDR3 DNA	CDR3 protein
NA	TRBJ2-1	few	TRBV11-2	TGTGCCAGCAGCTCGGACGGTCGGGGTTCCAATGAGCAGTTCTTC	CASSSDGRGSNEQFF
NA	TRBJ1-1	many	TRBV20-1	TGCAGTGCTATTCAGGGGCACACTGAAGCTTTCTTT	CSAIQGHTEAFF
TRBD1	TRBJ1-1	many	TRBV9	TGTGCCAGCAGCCCCCGGGGGGACAGTCTGAACACTGAAGCTTTCTTT	CASSPRGDSLNTEAFF
TRBD1	TRBJ2-5	many	TRBV28	TGTGCCAGCAGCCTTCTCCGTTTTCGGGACAGAAAAGAGACCCAGTACTTC	CASSLLRFRDRKETQYF
NA	TRBJ1-2	many	TRBV5-1	TGCGCCAGCAGCTTCGGGCCGATTAACTATGGCTACACCTTC	CASSFGPINYGYTF
TRBD1	TRBJ2-1	many	TRBV3-1	TGTGCCAGCAGCTCGACAGGGAGACTGGATGGGTACAATGAGCAGTTCTTC	CASSSTGRLDGYNEQFF
NA	TRBJ2-4	many	TRBV3-1	TGTGCCAGCAGCCAAAGATGGGGAAATCAAAACATTCAGTACTTC	CASSQRWGNQNIQYF
NA	TRBJ2-5	many	TRBV7-7	TGTGCTAGCAGCTTAGGGGCACTTGTGTCTGAGACCCAGTACTTC	CASSLGALVSETQYF
NA	TRBJ1-1	many	TRBV28	TGTGCCAGCAGTTTAGGGGGCAGGGGCACTGAAGCTTTCTTT	CASSLGGRGTEAFF
NA	TRBJ2-2	many	TRBV7-2	TGTGCCAGCAGCTTAGAGGGGTCGGCCGGGGAGCTGTTTTTT	CASSLEGSAGELFF
NA	TRBJ2-7	many	TRBV28	TGTGCCAGCAGTACAACCGGGGCCCTCTCCTACGAGCAGTACTTC	CASSTTGALSYEQYF
TRBD1	TRBJ2-1	many	TRBV2	TGTGCCAGCAGGGAGGACAGGCCCAACAATGAGCAGTTCTTC	CASREDRPNNEQFF
NA	TRBJ2-7	once	TRBV29-1	TGCAGCGTTGAGGAAGCGGTGGGGTCCTACGGGCAGTACTTC	CSVEEAVGSYGQYF
NA	TRBJ2-1	many	TRBV7-2	TGTGCCAGCAGGCTAAACGGTAGGGATGAGCAGTTCTTC	CASRLNGRDEQFF
NA	TRBJ2-5	many	TRBV12-3/TRBV12-4	TGTGCCAGCACCCTGCACGGGAGTCGGAAAGAGACCCAGTACTTC	CASTLHGSRKETQYF
NA	TRBJ1-6	many	TRBV14	TGTGCCAGCAGCGTATCAGTACTGAATTCACCCCTCCACTTT	CASSVSVLNSPLHF
NA	TRBJ2-7	many	TRBV2	TGTGCCAGCAGCCTCGCCTACGAGCAGTACTTC	CASSLAYEQYF
NA	TRBJ2-1	many	TRBV28	TGTGCCAGCAGTTACTACAATGAGCAGTTCTTC	CASSYYNEQFF
NA	TRBJ2-7	many	TRBV5-1	TGCGCCAGCAGCTTGGCCACGGGGACAAGCAACTACGAGCAGTACTTC	CASSLATGTSNYEQYF
NA	TRBJ2-2	many	TRBV27	TGTGCCAGCAGCCTCTTCAGGGCAAGGAACCCCGGGGAGCTGTTTTTT	CASSLFRARNPGELFF
NA	TRBJ2-5	many	TRBV11-2	TGTGCCAGCAGCTTAGGACAGCTTGAGACCCAGTACTTC	CASSLGQLETQYF
NA	TRBJ2-2	medium-sized	TRBV7-2	TGTGCCAGCAGCCGTTGGGCCGGGGAGCTGTTTTTT	CASSRWAGELFF
TRBD1	TRBJ2-1	many	TRBV14	TGTGCCAGCAGTCAGACAGGGGCCCCCTACAGTGAGCAGTTCTTC	CASSQTGAPYSEQFF
TRBD1	TRBJ1-4	many	TRBV3-1	TGTGCCAGCAGCCAAGACACAGGGGGGAAGGAAAAACTGTTTTTT	CASSQDTGGKEKLFF
NA	TRBJ2-1	many	TRBV29-1	TGCAGCGCCCCAGGGGAAGGGATAGGGAATGAGCAGTTCTTC	CSAPGEGIGNEQFF
NA	TRBJ2-2	many	TRBV20-1	TGCAGTGCTCAAGAGGGGGGAATTACCGGGGAGCTGTTTTTT	CSAQEGGITGELFF
TRBD1	TRBJ1-5	many	TRBV20-1	TGCAGTGCCGCAGGGACAGGGATCAATCAGCCCCAGCATTTT	CSAAGTGINQPQHF
TRBD2	TRBJ2-3	few	TRBV28	TGTGCCAGCAGTTTAATCGGGACTAGCGGGGGGGGAGATACGCAGTATTTT	CASSLIGTSGGGDTQYF
NA	TRBJ2-5	many	TRBV29-1	TGCAGCGTTGAACAGTCCGCAGAGACCCAGTACTTC	CSVEQSAETQYF
TRBD2	TRBJ2-3	many	TRBV6-4	TGTGCCAGCAGTACTAGCGGAGGAGATACGCAGTATTTT	CASSTSGGDTQYF
NA	TRBJ1-3	many	TRBV29-1	TGCAGCGCACCGGACGTAATCTCTGGAAACACCATATATTTT	CSAPDVISGNTIYF
NA	TRBJ2-1	many	TRBV11-3	TGTGCCAGCACCCCGACCGGGACATCCTACAATGAGCAGTTCTTC	CASTPTGTSYNEQFF
NA	TRBJ2-3	many	TRBV28	TGTGCCAGCAGTTCCCAGCGGGCCCCGGGTACGCAGTATTTT	CASSSQRAPGTQYF
NA	TRBJ1-4	NA	TRBV6-5	TGTGCCAGCAGTCCACCCCAGGGCGCAGGAGAAAAACTGTTTTTT	CASSPPQGAGEKLFF
TRBD1	TRBJ2-2	many	TRBV6-5	TGTGCCAGCAGTCGGGACAGGAACACCGGGGAGCTGTTTTTT	CASSRDRNTGELFF
NA	TRBJ2-3	few	TRBV6-5	TGTGCCGCGAGCACAGATACGCAGTATTTT	CAASTDTQYF
NA	TRBJ2-1	medium-sized	TRBV11-2	TGTGCCAGCACCTTAAGTGGAGTTGGTGAGCAGTTCTTC	CASTLSGVGEQFF
TRBD2	TRBJ2-1	many	TRBV20-1	TGCAGTGCTAGCTTAGGACTAGCCAGGAATGAGCAGTTCTTC	CSASLGLARNEQFF
TRBD1	TRBJ2-3	many	TRBV20-1	TGCAGTGCTAGGGGACGGACAGGGACGCAGTATTTT	CSARGRTGTQYF
TRBD2	TRBJ2-5	many	TRBV20-1	TGCAGTGCTACCGGGACTAGCGGGAGAGACCAAGAGACCCAGTACTTC	CSATGTSGRDQETQYF
TRBD1	TRBJ2-2	many	TRBV5-1	TGCGCCAGCAGCCCGACAGGGGGCCCCACCGGGGAGCTGTTTTTT	CASSPTGGPTGELFF